One T cell receptor beta chain is described in this entry. The assay was immunoSEQ multiplex PCR, and TCRdb's table has in-frame clones only and misses some. The table lists 85,000 to 100,000 clones, approximately 92% of them singletons. The data originate from a study of T cell changes during pregnancy in multiple sclerosis. CDR1 and CDR2 from the germline V gene are ENHRY and SYGVKD. The CDR3 covers 16 residues. The trim removed 4 bases at V and 0 bases at J, leaving 6 bases unmatched. J is TRBJ1-2 and V is TRBV10-3, with 9 nucleotides matching TRBD1. The sample in question was peripheral blood, obtained in the first trimester of pregnancy. The TCR sequence derives from a female donor with multiple sclerosis, enrolled in a pregnancy study. The CDR3, as DNA: TGTGCCATCAGTGCGGGACAGGGATCGGCTAACTATGGCTACACCTTC. The encoded protein is CAISAGQGSANYGYTF.